The 21 T cell receptor beta chains presented below share a single source sample, sequenced in a study of blood T cell repertoires in COVID-19. Libraries were prepared by immunoSEQ multiplex PCR; TCRdb keeps only in-frame clonotypes and omits some of them. The table has 95,000 to 110,000 clones, about four fifths seen once. The sample consisted of peripheral blood. These receptors were collected from an elderly woman with active or convalescent COVID-19.

The chain couples TRBV29-1 to TRBJ1-4; 8 nucleotides match TRBD1. V was clipped by 7 bases and J by 8 bases; unmatched bases: 12. This CDR3 contains 14 residues. Germline CDR1 and CDR2: SQVTM and ANQGSEA. Written as DNA, the CDR3 is TGCAGCGCTGGGGGAACAGGGGGAGGCGAAAAACTGTTTTTT. This sequence encodes CSAGGTGGGEKLFF.

With respect to this clone: One end of the junction does not line up with germline, which may come from a read error. The chain recombines TRBV5-4 with TRBJ1-1, with D possibly TRBD1 on 5 matching bases. CDR1 SGHNT and CDR2 YYREEE come from the germline V gene (reference sequence). This CDR3 spans 11 amino acids. CDR3 sequence (DNA): TGTGCCAGCAGCTTGGGGGGTGGGGCCCATTTT. Its protein product is CASSLGGGAHF.

This chain connects TRBV6-7 to TRBJ2-2, with TRBD2 identical over 15 bases. TRBV6-7 is placed among ORFs of uncertain function. V shed 5 bases and J 5 bases; nucleotides not matched to a gene: 9. The CDR3 is 18 residues long. The CDR3 reads CASSSGLAGGPMTGELFF. The DNA of the CDR3 is TGTGCCAGCAGTAGCGGACTAGCGGGAGGGCCGATGACCGGGGAGCTGTTTTTT.

The rearrangement links TRBV10-3 to TRBJ2-5, with 10 bases matching TRBD2. Per the germline V gene, CDR1 is ENHRY and CDR2 is SYGVKD. This CDR3 comprises 14 residues. V shed 4 bases, J shed 3 bases, and the junction held 2 bases outside the gene matches. CDR3 sequence (DNA): TGTGCCATCAGTGGGACTAGCGGTAAAGAGACCCAGTACTTC. Encoded protein: CAISGTSGKETQYF.

The chain carries TRBV20-1 and TRBJ2-7, with D possibly being TRBD1 (6 bases). V was shortened by 3 bases and J by 0 bases, with 15 bases between the two germline ends. The CDR3 has 15 amino acids. CDR1 and CDR2 (germline): DFQATT, SNEGSKA (reference sequence). In DNA, the CDR3 is TGCAGTGCTAGTCCTAACCGGGACACCTCCTACGAGCAGTACTTC. Translating gives CSASPNRDTSYEQYF.

J is TRBJ2-3 and V is TRBV11-3, with a tentative D call TRBD2 (5 bases). Germline values: CDR1 SGHNT, CDR2 YENEEA. V shed 5 bases and J shed 7 bases, with 19 bases lying between them. The CDR3 is made up of 15 amino acids. CDR3 residues: CASSQSNWRGNTQYF. CDR3 DNA sequence: TGTGCCAGCAGCCAATCCAATTGGCGAGGGAATACGCAGTATTTT. The full variable domain, completed using reference TRBV11-3 and TRBJ2-3, is EAGVVQSPRYKIIEKKQPVAFWCNPISGHNTLYWYLQNLGQGPELLIRYENEEAVDDSQLPKDRFSAERLKGVDSTLKIQPAELGDSAVYLCASSQSNWRGNTQYFGPGTRLTVL.

This chain links TRBV14 with TRBJ1-1, with TRBD1 matching 7 bases. V lost 4 bases and J lost 4; bases outside the gene matches: 12. This CDR3 region has 16 residues. CDR1 and CDR2 (germline): SGHDN, FVKESK. CDR3 amino acids: CASSLFSGTEGTEAFF. CDR3 DNA: TGTGCCAGCAGCCTATTCTCTGGGACAGAGGGCACTGAAGCTTTCTTT.

J is TRBJ1-2 and V is TRBV24-1; D remains unclear. V was cut by 6 bases and J by 4 bases, with 17 bases left in between. Germline loops: CDR1 KGHDR, CDR2 SFDVKD. This CDR3 spans 15 amino acids. This CDR3 reads CATSSGEGAAYGYTF. DNA of the CDR3: TGTGCCACCAGTAGTGGTGAGGGCGCTGCCTATGGCTACACCTTC.

The chain uses TRBV6-6 and TRBJ2-5; 8 nucleotides match TRBD2. This CDR3 is built from 15 residues. V trimming: 5 bases; J trimming: 5 bases; junction bases outside the gene matches: 10. The germline V gene encodes CDR1 MNHNY and CDR2 SVGAGI (reference sequence). The CDR3 is CASSTRGGRRETQYF. DNA for the CDR3: TGTGCCAGCAGTACCCGGGGGGGCCGGCGGGAGACCCAGTACTTC.

CDR3 residues: CASRPTGGSYGYTF. CDR3 DNA sequence: TGTGCCAGCAGGCCTACAGGGGGTTCTTATGGCTACACCTTC. The V gene is TRBV6-6, the J gene TRBJ1-2; 8 bases are a match to TRBD1. The CDR3 has 14 residues. CDR1 is MNHNY and CDR2 is SVGAGI in the germline V gene (reference sequence). Trimming took 6 bases from V and 5 from J; bases not matched to a gene: 8.

This clone was detected only once. The chain couples TRBV25-1 to TRBJ1-6, with 11 bases that match TRBD1. Germline assignment: CDR1 MGHDK and CDR2 SYGVNS. CDR3 length: 13 amino acids. V shed 8 bases and J 9 bases; nucleotides not matched to a gene: 3. The CDR3 DNA follows: TGTGCCAGCTCGGACAGGGGGCCTTCACCCCTCCACTTT. Amino acids: CASSDRGPSPLHF.

The chain is built from TRBV5-8 and TRBJ2-5, with TRBD1 matching 9 bases. Germline CDR1 and CDR2: SGHTS and YDEGEE. With 5 bases clipped from V and 5 bases from J, the junction kept 7 bases outside the gene matches. This CDR3 contains 14 residues. This CDR3 reads CASSLEGTGETQYF. CDR3 DNA sequence: TGTGCCAGCAGTCTGGAGGGGACAGGGGAGACCCAGTACTTC.

The CDR3 sequence is CASSLLSGNQPQHF. CDR3 coding DNA: TGTGCCAGCAGCTTATTATCTGGCAATCAGCCCCAGCATTTT. The chain employs TRBV7-2 and TRBJ1-5; no clear D gene. Germline values: CDR1 SGHTA, CDR2 FQGNSA. The CDR3 has 14 amino acids. Between the trimmed V and J ends, which lost 2 bases and 2 bases, there was a span of 7 bases.

V and J are TRBV5-1 and TRBJ1-1; 7 bases agree with TRBD1. With V trimmed by 1 base and J by 4 bases, 4 bases remained unmatched. Germline V gene lookup returns CDR1 SGHRS and CDR2 YFSETQ. The CDR3 runs to 14 residues. DNA for the CDR3: TGCGCCAGCAGCTTGAGGGGGCCGGGCACTGAAGCTTTCTTT. The encoded protein is CASSLRGPGTEAFF.

The chain is built from TRBV19 and TRBJ1-5; 8 bases map to TRBD1. This CDR3 is 17 amino acids long. Trimming at V came to 5 bases and at J to 1 base, leaving 10 bases not matched to a gene. Per the germline V gene, CDR1 is LNHDA and CDR2 is SQIVND (reference sequence). CDR3 sequence reads: CASSGRQGRMSNQPQHF. For the CDR3, the DNA is TGTGCCAGTAGTGGGAGACAGGGGCGTATGAGCAATCAGCCCCAGCATTTT.

The CDR3 DNA reads as TGTGCCAGCACACCATCCGGGAATAGCAATCAGCCCCAGCATTTT. This gives the protein CASTPSGNSNQPQHF. The chain carries TRBV27 and TRBJ1-5; D gene uncertain. There are 15 residues in the CDR3. Per germline, CDR1 MNHEY and CDR2 SMNVEV (reference sequence). The ends were cut back, 7 bases at V and 0 bases at J, with 13 bases in the middle.

The chain is built from TRBV14 and TRBJ2-1; TRBD2 agrees at 15 bases. Germline V gene sequence: CDR1 SGHDN, CDR2 FVKESK. V dropped 1 base and J dropped 3; count of bases not matched to a gene: 4. The CDR3 loop spans 18 amino acids. The CDR3 region is CASSQATGLAGGYNEQFF. The CDR3 DNA follows: TGTGCCAGCAGCCAAGCAACGGGACTAGCGGGAGGCTACAATGAGCAGTTCTTC.

The gene calls are TRBV24-1 and TRBJ2-1, with no clear D. V was cut by 2 bases and J by 9 bases, with 10 bases left in between. Per germline, CDR1 KGHDR and CDR2 SFDVKD. The CDR3 has 13 amino acids. The CDR3 spells CATSDYPWSEQFF. The CDR3 coding sequence is TGTGCCACCAGTGATTACCCCTGGAGTGAGCAGTTCTTC.

The V gene is TRBV30, the J gene TRBJ1-2, with D unclear. The germline V and J ends were trimmed by 2 bases and 8 bases, with 6 bases remaining between them. CDR3 length: 10 amino acids. Germline CDR1 and CDR2: GTSNPN and SVGIG (reference sequence). The CDR3 region is CAWSSPGYTF. The CDR3 bases are TGTGCCTGGAGTTCCCCAGGCTACACCTTC.

The J gene is TRBJ1-5, the V gene TRBV2; maybe TRBD1 (6 bases). The CDR3 covers 15 residues. Deletions cut 4 bases from V and 3 bases from J, with 13 bases between. In germline, CDR1 is SNHLY, CDR2 FYNNEI. The CDR3 loop is CASSGTGKANQPQHF. The CDR3 bases are TGTGCCAGCAGTGGAACAGGGAAGGCCAATCAGCCCCAGCATTTT.

The V call is TRBV9, the J call TRBJ2-1, with D possibly matching TRBD2 (5 bases). V lost 0 bases and J 4 bases, leaving 11 bases between the germline ends. In germline, CDR1 is SGDLS, CDR2 YYNGEE. This CDR3 contains 15 residues. The chain's CDR3 is CASSVVEGPYNEQFF. In DNA, the CDR3 is TGTGCCAGCAGCGTAGTCGAGGGTCCTTACAATGAGCAGTTCTTC. Combining the CDR3 with reference TRBV9 and TRBJ2-1 gives the whole variable domain DSGVTQTPKHLITATGQRVTLRCSPRSGDLSVYWYQQSLDQGLQFLIQYYNGEERAKGNILERFSAQQFPDLHSELNLSSLELGDSALYFCASSVVEGPYNEQFFGPGTRLTVL.